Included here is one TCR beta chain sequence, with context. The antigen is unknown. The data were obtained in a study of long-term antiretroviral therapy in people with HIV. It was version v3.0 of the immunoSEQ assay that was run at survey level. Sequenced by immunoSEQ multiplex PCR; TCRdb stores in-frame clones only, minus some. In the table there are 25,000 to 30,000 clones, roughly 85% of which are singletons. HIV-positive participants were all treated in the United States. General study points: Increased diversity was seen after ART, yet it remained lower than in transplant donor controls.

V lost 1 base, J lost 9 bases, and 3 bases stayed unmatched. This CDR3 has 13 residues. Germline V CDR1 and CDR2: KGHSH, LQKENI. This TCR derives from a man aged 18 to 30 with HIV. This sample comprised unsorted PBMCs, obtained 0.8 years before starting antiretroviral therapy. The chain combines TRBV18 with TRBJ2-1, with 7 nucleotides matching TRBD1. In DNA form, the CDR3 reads TGTGCCAGCTCACCACAGGGGGCCGTTGAGCAGTTCTTC. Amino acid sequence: CASSPQGAVEQFF.